These 22 T cell receptor beta chains came from one sample sequenced in a study of cytomegalovirus exposure and HLA in healthy donors. Only in-frame clones appear in the TCRdb table, and some are missing; sequencing was by immunoSEQ multiplex PCR. The table shows 130,000 or so clones, with around nine tenths occurring only once. Sequenced input: PBMCs. The receptors stem from a woman younger than 30 in good health and CMV-seronegative.

The genes are TRBV30 and TRBJ1-1, with D unclear. The V and J ends lost 4 bases and 0 bases respectively, with 12 bases between them. CDR3 length equals 14 residues. In germline, CDR1 is GTSNPN, CDR2 SVGIG (reference sequence). CDR3 nucleotide sequence: TGTGCCTGGACCAGACGGAGCATGAACACTGAAGCTTTCTTT. Its translation is CAWTRRSMNTEAFF.

The genes are TRBV9 and TRBJ1-2, with TRBD1 matching over 9 bases. With V trimmed by 3 bases and J by 5 bases, 8 bases remained unmatched. This CDR3 has 15 residues. Germline V CDR1 and CDR2: SGDLS, YYNGEE. Here the CDR3 DNA reads TGTGCCAGCAGCGCTGGGACAGGGTCTCCATATGGCTACACCTTC. It is translated as CASSAGTGSPYGYTF.

The rearrangement uses TRBV7-9 and TRBJ1-4; possibly TRBD1 for D (5 bases). The germline gives CDR1 SEHNR, CDR2 FQNEAQ (reference sequence). Trimming pared 5 bases from V and 10 bases from J, leaving 20 bases between. This CDR3 region has 15 residues. The CDR3 DNA sequence: TGTGCCAGCAGCACACCGGGACTTCAAGAGGGAAAACTGTTTTTT. Amino acid sequence: CASSTPGLQEGKLFF.

This clone was picked up one time. J is TRBJ2-7 and V is TRBV11-3; TRBD2 matches at 11 bases. V was pared by 5 bases and J by 6 bases, with 12 bases of the junction left unmatched. This CDR3 is 16 amino acids long. The germline CDR1 and CDR2 sequences are SGHNT and YENEEA. CDR3 region: CASSELTSGNFVEQYF. The CDR3, as DNA: TGTGCCAGCAGCGAGCTGACTAGCGGGAATTTCGTCGAGCAGTACTTC.

The V and J genes are TRBV5-1 and TRBJ1-1, with TRBD1 matching over 9 bases. CDR3 length: 19 residues. V trimming: 1 base; J trimming: 6 bases; junction bases outside the gene matches: 19. Germline V gene lookup returns CDR1 SGHRS and CDR2 YFSETQ. The CDR3 region has the DNA TGCGCCAGCAGCTTGACGCTCACCGGGACAGGGAGGGCCCCAGCTGAAGCTTTCTTT. Translating it yields CASSLTLTGTGRAPAEAFF.

This clone was detected once. The chain joins TRBV19 to TRBJ1-4; possibly TRBD1 for D (5 bases). The CDR3 contains 14 residues. V was clipped by 6 bases and J by 7 bases, with 15 bases between them. In germline, CDR1 is LNHDA, CDR2 SQIVND (reference sequence). CDR3 sequence (DNA): TGTGCCAGTAGCAGGGCGGGACGGGGTGAAAAACTGTTTTTT. Protein: CASSRAGRGEKLFF. The full variable domain, in which reference TRBV19 and TRBJ1-4 provide the parts outside the CDR3, is DGGITQSPKYLFRKEGQNVTLSCEQNLNHDAMYWYRQDPGQGLRLIYYSQIVNDFQKGDIAEGYSVSREKKESFPLTVTSAQKNPTAFYLCASSRAGRGEKLFFGSGTQLSVL.

The V call is TRBV7-3, the J call TRBJ2-7; 7 nucleotides agree with TRBD2. V gave up 5 bases and J gave up 2 bases; unmatched junction bases: 9. This CDR3 spans 15 amino acids. In germline, CDR1 is SGHTA, CDR2 FQGTGA. Here the CDR3 DNA reads TGTGCCAGCAGCCCAGATGGCGGGGGAACCTACGAGCAGTACTTC. Protein product: CASSPDGGGTYEQYF.

V gene TRBV7-2 combines with J gene TRBJ1-1, with D perhaps TRBD1 (6 bases). The CDR3 contains 19 residues. Looked up from germline, CDR1 is SGHTA and CDR2 is FQGNSA. V dropped 0 bases and J dropped 3 bases, with 23 bases sitting between them. The CDR3 bases are TGTGCCAGCAGCTTAGCCGCCGGCGCCAGGGGCCTTAAGGACACTGAAGCTTTCTTT. Translating gives CASSLAAGARGLKDTEAFF.

This clone was found once. The rearrangement uses TRBV7-2 and TRBJ2-3, with 7 bases identical to TRBD2. The CDR3 contains 14 residues. Germline V gene lookup returns CDR1 SGHTA and CDR2 FQGNSA. The J segment lost 3 bases and the V segment lost 3 bases, leaving 3 bases of the junction unmatched. CDR3 nucleotides: TGTGCCAGCAGCTTCGGGACTAAAACAGATACGCAGTATTTT. It yields the protein CASSFGTKTDTQYF. Filled out from reference TRBV7-2 and TRBJ2-3, the complete variable domain reads GAGVSQSPSNKVTEKGKDVELRCDPISGHTALYWYRQSLGQGLEFLIYFQGNSAPDKSGLPSDRFSAERTGGSVSTLTIQRTQQEDSAVYLCASSFGTKTDTQYFGPGTRLTVL.

The rearrangement links TRBV5-1 to TRBJ2-5, with TRBD1 matching 9 bases. After removal of 0 bases from V and 5 bases from J, the junction contained 11 bases not matched to a gene. The CDR3 is 17 residues long. Germline V gives CDR1 SGHRS, CDR2 YFSETQ. In DNA, the CDR3 is TGCGCCAGCAGCTTGGGAGTAACAGGGGGCGCGGGGGAGACCCAGTACTTC. This translates into CASSLGVTGGAGETQYF.

This clone was counted a few times. This chain's CDR3 is CASSFYRTRNEQFF. In DNA form, the CDR3 reads TGTGCCAGCAGCTTTTACCGGACTAGGAATGAGCAGTTCTTC. V is TRBV11-2 and J is TRBJ2-1; TRBD2 matches at 7 bases. Germline CDR1 reads SGHAT; CDR2 reads FQNNGV. CDR3 length: 14 amino acids. Trimming took 3 bases from V and 7 from J; bases not matched to a gene: 6.

The chain joins TRBV12-5 to TRBJ1-4, with TRBD1 matching over 8 bases. The V gene's germline CDR1 is LGHNT and CDR2 FRNRAP. V lost 5 bases and J lost 0; bases outside the gene matches: 2. This CDR3 region has 15 residues. CDR3 in DNA: TGTGCTAGTGGTCCAGGGGGCACAACTAATGAAAAACTGTTTTTT. Translating gives CASGPGGTTNEKLFF.

The gene calls are TRBV10-3 and TRBJ2-7; the match to TRBD1 covers 9 bases. The junction had 14 bases not matched to a gene; V was cut back by 3 bases and J by 5 bases. The CDR3 has 17 residues. Germline values: CDR1 ENHRY, CDR2 SYGVKD. The CDR3 DNA is TGTGCCATCAGTGACTGGCGCCCGGGACAGGGTTTTGACGAGCAGTACTTC. Translating it yields CAISDWRPGQGFDEQYF.

This chain uses TRBV29-1 with TRBJ2-1; maybe TRBD1 (5 bases). Germline CDR1 is SQVTM and CDR2 is ANQGSEA. V lost 1 base to trimming and J lost 7 bases, with 14 bases between them. This CDR3 contains 14 residues. In DNA, the CDR3 is TGCAGCGTTGAAGGGCAGGGCTTGCGGAATGAGCAGTTCTTC. Its translation: CSVEGQGLRNEQFF.

CDR3 in DNA: TGTGCCAGCAGTTTCTCTTCGTACGGCGAGCAGTACTTC. It codes for CASSFSSYGEQYF. V usage is TRBV28 and J usage is TRBJ2-7; D is unclear. With 3 bases removed from V and 6 bases from J, the gap between germline ends came to 12 bases. Germline loops: CDR1 MDHEN, CDR2 SYDVKM. The CDR3 has 13 amino acids.

The chain is built from TRBV28 and TRBJ2-2; 10 bases agree with TRBD1. The CDR3 covers 15 residues. The germline V gene has CDR1 MDHEN and CDR2 SYDVKM. Trimming removed 4 bases from V and 6 bases from J; junction bases left unmatched: 5. The DNA of the CDR3 is TGTGCCAGCAGTTCCGCCGGGACAGGGGCCGGGGAGCTGTTTTTT. Amino acids: CASSSAGTGAGELFF.

The chain employs TRBV27 and TRBJ1-2, with 9 bases that match TRBD1. The junction had 7 bases not matched to a gene; V was cut back by 6 bases and J by 5 bases. This CDR3 is built from 14 residues. The germline gives CDR1 MNHEY, CDR2 SMNVEV (reference sequence). CDR3 nucleotide sequence: TGTGCCAGCAGGGGCCGGGACAGGGCTTATGGCTACACCTTC. Its protein product is CASRGRDRAYGYTF.

The chain employs TRBV27 and TRBJ2-1, with TRBD1 as a possible D gene (5 bases). CDR1 is MNHEY and CDR2 is SMNVEV in the germline V gene (reference sequence). Trimming stripped 4 bases from V and 6 bases from J, with 10 bases between. The CDR3 totals 13 residues. Written as DNA, the CDR3 is TGTGCCAGCAGTTCGACAGCTCGCAATGAGCAGTTCTTC. Translated: CASSSTARNEQFF.

The chain employs TRBV7-8 and TRBJ2-7; D may be TRBD1 (5 bases). Germline CDR1 is SGHVS and CDR2 is FQNEAQ. V lost 3 bases and J lost 4, with 13 bases in between. The CDR3 spans 14 residues. The CDR3 here is CASSLVQGTYEQYF. CDR3 coding DNA: TGTGCCAGCAGCTTGGTGCAGGGTACGTACGAGCAGTACTTC. Drawing the rest from reference TRBV7-8 and TRBJ2-7, the complete variable domain is GAGVSQSPRYKVAKRGQDVALRCDPISGHVSLFWYQQALGQGPEFLTYFQNEAQLDKSGLPSDRFFAERPEGSVSTLKIQRTQQEDSAVYLCASSLVQGTYEQYFGPGTRLTVT.

The V gene is TRBV9, the J gene TRBJ2-2; 9 bases align to TRBD2. V lost 3 bases to trimming and J lost 1 base; unmatched junction nucleotides: 1. This CDR3 contains 15 residues. CDR1 is SGDLS and CDR2 is YYNGEE in the germline V gene. CDR3 nucleotides: TGTGCCAGCAGCGGTAGCGGGGGGAACACCGGGGAGCTGTTTTTT. It codes for CASSGSGGNTGELFF.

This chain connects TRBV4-3 to TRBJ1-4; 9 bases are shared with TRBD1. This CDR3 has 15 residues. Germline values: CDR1 LGHNA, CDR2 YSLEER. V was clipped by 4 bases and J by 5 bases; unmatched bases: 5. The CDR3 nucleotides are TGCGCCAGCAGCCCCTCCACAGGGGGCAATGAAAAACTGTTTTTT. Encoded protein: CASSPSTGGNEKLFF.

This chain joins TRBV2 and TRBJ1-2; maybe TRBD1 (6 bases). The CDR3 totals 12 residues. Trimming removed 7 bases from V and 3 bases from J, with 9 bases in between. Looked up from germline, CDR1 is SNHLY and CDR2 is FYNNEI. The CDR3 here is CASTWTDYGYTF. In DNA form, the CDR3 reads TGTGCCAGCACCTGGACAGACTATGGCTACACCTTC.